Listed here are 24 T cell receptor beta chains from one sample, sequenced in a study of shared clonotypes between healthy human individuals. Data came from immunoSEQ multiplex PCR; TCRdb stores just in-frame clones and leaves some out. The sample lists roughly 2,300,000 clones, under 95% occurring once. Sequencing used naive CD4+ T cells from PBMCs. This sample's subset: CD45RA+ positively selected. These receptors all stem from a man between 18 and 29 years old in good health. Some clones in this sample may be carry-over from other donors' samples.

This clone is a singleton in its sample. The V call is TRBV5-1, the J call TRBJ2-7; D call uncertain. With 3 bases removed from V and 5 bases from J, the gap between germline ends came to 18 bases. The CDR3 is 15 residues long. Germline V lookup: CDR1 SGHRS, CDR2 YFSETQ. Written as DNA, the CDR3 is TGCGCCAGCAGCTCCACCGCGGTGGGGTTAGACGAGCAGTACTTC. Its translation: CASSSTAVGLDEQYF.

This chain joins TRBV5-1 and TRBJ2-5; TRBD2 aligns across 11 bases. The germline V gene encodes CDR1 SGHRS and CDR2 YFSETQ. CDR3 size: 16 residues. Trimming took 5 bases from V and 2 from J; bases not matched to a gene: 8. For the CDR3, the DNA is TGCGCCAGCAGGCGTCTACTAGCGGGAGAGCAAGAGACCCAGTACTTC. Translation: CASRRLLAGEQETQYF. Full variable domain (missing parts from reference TRBV5-1 and TRBJ2-5): KAGVTQTPRYLIKTRGQQVTLSCSPISGHRSVSWYQQTPGQGLQFLFEYFSETQRNKGNFPGRFSGRQFSNSRSEMNVSTLELGDSALYLCASRRLLAGEQETQYFGPGTRLLVL.

The chain combines TRBV9 with TRBJ1-4; D not certain. Germline CDR1 is SGDLS and CDR2 is YYNGEE. The V end lost 0 bases, the J end lost 0 bases, and 12 bases lay between the germline ends. The CDR3 is made up of 17 amino acids. The CDR3 sequence: CASSVGRGITTNEKLFF. DNA for the CDR3: TGTGCCAGCAGCGTAGGTAGAGGGATAACAACTAATGAAAAACTGTTTTTT.

The chain combines TRBV10-3 with TRBJ1-5, with D unclear. This CDR3 region has 15 residues. The V gene's germline CDR1 is ENHRY and CDR2 SYGVKD. Trimming removed 11 bases at V and 1 base at J, with 18 bases between. The chain's CDR3 is CAPARHHGSNQPQHF. As DNA, the CDR3 is TGTGCCCCTGCTCGTCACCACGGGAGCAATCAGCCCCAGCATTTT.

The chain combines TRBV5-5 with TRBJ1-1; 9 nucleotides line up with TRBD1. Losses at the gene ends were 5 bases for V and 2 bases for J; bases not matched to a gene: 7. CDR1 and CDR2 (germline): SGHKS, YYEKEE (reference sequence). This CDR3 has 15 residues. CDR3 sequence reads: CASSWTGALNTEAFF. CDR3 coding DNA: TGTGCCAGCAGTTGGACAGGGGCCTTAAACACTGAAGCTTTCTTT.

The gene calls are TRBV11-1 and TRBJ2-7, with 10 positions matching TRBD1. The CDR3 has 15 amino acids. In germline, CDR1 is SGHAT, CDR2 FQDESV (reference sequence). V was clipped by 5 bases and J by 3 bases; unmatched bases: 7. As DNA, the CDR3 is TGTGCCAGCAGCGCCCGGGACAGGGGCAACTACGAGCAGTACTTC. Its translation is CASSARDRGNYEQYF.

The chain combines TRBV4-1 with TRBJ2-3, with 14 bases identical to TRBD2. Per the germline V gene, CDR1 is MGHRA and CDR2 is YSYEKL. The CDR3 is 18 amino acids. Trimming took 8 bases from V and 1 from J; bases not matched to a gene: 11. The CDR3 DNA reads as TGCGCCAGCGGACAGGGACTAGCGGGAGTAGCGCGCACAGATACGCAGTATTTT. This gives the protein CASGQGLAGVARTDTQYF.

The chain employs TRBV28 and TRBJ1-4; the D is unclear. With 8 bases removed from V and 8 bases from J, the gap between germline ends came to 24 bases. Germline CDR1 reads MDHEN; CDR2 reads SYDVKM. CDR3 length: 16 residues. CDR3 sequence: CASALEIKRRVEKLFF. The CDR3 DNA follows: TGTGCCAGCGCCCTGGAGATCAAAAGGCGGGTAGAAAAACTGTTTTTT.

The genes are TRBV6-7 and TRBJ1-2; D uncertain. TRBV6-7 is an ORF; its function is uncertain. The V gene lost 4 bases and the J gene lost 7 bases, with 22 bases spanning the gap. CDR3 length: 16 residues. CDR3 protein: CASSWAGLPKRSGYTF. The CDR3 region has the DNA TGTGCCAGCAGTTGGGCCGGACTGCCGAAGAGAAGTGGCTACACCTTC.

Worth noting for this clone: This sample includes further DNA sequences coding for the same CDR3. This chain connects TRBV18 to TRBJ1-2; D is uncertain. CDR3 length equals 13 residues. Germline V gene lookup returns CDR1 KGHSH and CDR2 LQKENI. The V gene lost 3 bases and the J gene lost 0 bases, with 5 bases spanning the gap. CDR3 loop: CASSPGSNYGYTF. The CDR3 DNA reads as TGTGCCAGCTCACCCGGCTCTAACTATGGCTACACCTTC. Full variable domain (rest looked up from reference TRBV18 and TRBJ1-2): NAGVMQNPRHLVRRRGQEARLRCSPMKGHSHVYWYRQLPEEGLKFMVYLQKENIIDESGMPKERFSAEFPKEGPSILRIQQVVRGDSAAYFCASSPGSNYGYTFGSGTRLTVV.

This chain uses TRBV6-1 with TRBJ2-1, with 8 bases aligning to TRBD2. With 11 bases clipped from V and 4 bases from J, the junction kept 7 bases outside the gene matches. This CDR3 comprises 13 residues. CDR1 is MNHNS and CDR2 is SASEGT in the germline V gene. This CDR3 is CAAGTSGYNEQFF. The CDR3 nucleotides read TGTGCCGCCGGAACTAGCGGATACAATGAGCAGTTCTTC.

The chain couples TRBV7-2 to TRBJ2-7, with 7 positions matching TRBD1. The CDR3 runs to 16 residues. The junction had 13 bases not matched to a gene; V was cut back by 1 base and J by 7 bases. Germline CDR1 is SGHTA and CDR2 is FQGNSA. The CDR3 is CASSLGGTAQIQEQYF. For the CDR3, the DNA is TGTGCCAGCAGCTTAGGGGGGACAGCGCAAATTCAGGAGCAGTACTTC.

The chain combines TRBV5-4 with TRBJ2-3; D is perhaps TRBD2 (6 bases). The CDR3 is made up of 14 amino acids. V lost 6 bases and J lost 2, with 13 bases in between. Germline V gene sequence: CDR1 SGHNT, CDR2 YYREEE (reference sequence). The CDR3: CASKRRDDTDTQYF. Written as DNA, the CDR3 is TGTGCCAGCAAGAGGCGGGACGACACAGATACGCAGTATTTT.

This clone was detected only a few times. At the DNA level, this CDR3 is encoded by other sequences in the same sample as well. This chain links TRBV30 with TRBJ1-1; D is unresolved. Trimming cost V 4 bases and J 4 bases, with 7 bases left between them. Germline V gene lookup returns CDR1 GTSNPN and CDR2 SVGIG (reference sequence). This CDR3 is 11 amino acids long. In DNA, the CDR3 is TGTGCCTGGACCGGTCGCACTGAAGCTTTCTTT. Protein: CAWTGRTEAFF.

The J gene is TRBJ2-5, the V gene TRBV5-1, with D possibly being TRBD2 (5 bases). This CDR3 comprises 16 residues. Between the trimmed V and J ends, which lost 4 bases and 2 bases, there was a span of 18 bases. Germline loops: CDR1 SGHRS, CDR2 YFSETQ. The CDR3 nucleotides read TGCGCCAGCAGCCTGGACGATCGACTAACTCAAGAGACCCAGTACTTC. This codes for CASSLDDRLTQETQYF.

The V call is TRBV30, the J call TRBJ2-2; D is ambiguous. The V gene's germline CDR1 is GTSNPN and CDR2 SVGIG (reference sequence). The CDR3 is 12 residues long. Trimming took 0 bases from V and 11 from J, leaving 10 bases between them. CDR3 sequence (DNA): TGTGCCTGGAGTGTAGGGTTGGGAGAGCTGTTTTTT. Translated, it gives CAWSVGLGELFF.

The V call is TRBV19, the J call TRBJ2-2; 7 bases map to TRBD1. Trimming at V came to 4 bases and at J to 2 bases, leaving 10 bases not matched to a gene. The germline V gene has CDR1 LNHDA and CDR2 SQIVND (reference sequence). The CDR3 length is 17 residues. CDR3 region: CASSTLDRPFNTGELFF. CDR3 in DNA: TGTGCCAGTAGTACCCTGGACAGGCCCTTCAACACCGGGGAGCTGTTTTTT.

The gene calls are TRBV19 and TRBJ1-1; 11 bases match TRBD1. Looked up from germline, CDR1 is LNHDA and CDR2 is SQIVND (reference sequence). V lost 3 bases, J lost 10 bases, and 16 bases stayed unmatched. CDR3 size: 17 residues. This chain's CDR3 is CASSIGQGARLPPGAFF. CDR3 sequence (DNA): TGTGCCAGTAGTATCGGACAGGGGGCGCGGCTTCCCCCAGGAGCTTTCTTT.

The count of this clone is one. The chain uses TRBV2 and TRBJ1-5; D is unresolved. Trimming cost V 6 bases and J 4 bases, with 13 bases left between them. Germline CDR1 and CDR2: SNHLY and FYNNEI. The CDR3 is 14 amino acids. CDR3: CASSGSSRNQPQHF. CDR3 in DNA: TGTGCCAGCAGCGGTTCGTCTCGTAATCAGCCCCAGCATTTT. Drawing the rest from reference TRBV2 and TRBJ1-5, the complete variable domain is EPEVTQTPSHQVTQMGQEVILRCVPISNHLYFYWYRQILGQKVEFLVSFYNNEISEKSEIFDDQFSVERPDGSNFTLKIRSTKLEDSAMYFCASSGSSRNQPQHFGDGTRLSIL.

The chain uses TRBV23-1 and TRBJ1-2, with D unclear. TRBV23-1 is an ORF, and what it does is uncertain. Trimming stripped 4 bases from V and 3 bases from J, with 12 bases between. The CDR3 has 14 residues. CDR3 nucleotide sequence: TGCGCCAGCAGTCTAGTAGCGCTACACTATGGCTACACCTTC. This codes for CASSLVALHYGYTF.

The chain recombines TRBV5-1 with TRBJ2-1; no firm D call. From germline, CDR1 is SGHRS and CDR2 YFSETQ. Trimming shortened V by 2 bases and J by 5 bases, and 5 bases separated the two germline ends. This CDR3 region has 12 residues. The DNA for the CDR3 is TGCGCCAGCAGCTTTCTTAACAATGAGCAGTTCTTC. This gives the protein CASSFLNNEQFF.

V and J are TRBV28 and TRBJ1-2; 11 bases match TRBD1. The CDR3 runs to 15 residues. CDR1 and CDR2 from the germline V gene are MDHEN and SYDVKM. V dropped 5 bases and J dropped 7; count of bases not matched to a gene: 9. CDR3 in amino acids: CASSTDRGRNGGYTF. The DNA of the CDR3 is TGTGCCAGCAGTACGGACAGGGGGCGCAATGGTGGCTACACCTTC.

The rearrangement links TRBV11-2 to TRBJ2-5; possibly TRBD1 for D (6 bases). The CDR3 has 14 amino acids. Germline V gene data show CDR1 as SGHAT and CDR2 as FQNNGV. The ends were cut back, 4 bases at V and 3 bases at J, with 12 bases in the middle. The CDR3 DNA sequence: TGTGCCAGCAGCTACGACCGGGACAAAGAGACCCAGTACTTC. This codes for CASSYDRDKETQYF.

The rearrangement joins TRBV5-4 to TRBJ2-2, with 7 bases that match TRBD1. In germline, CDR1 is SGHNT, CDR2 YYREEE (reference sequence). The CDR3 spans 17 residues. The V segment lost 4 bases and the J segment 4 bases; nucleotides outside the gene matches: 13. DNA of the CDR3: TGTGCCAGCAGCGGGACCTTGACAGGGACAACCACCGGGGAGCTGTTTTTT. As protein: CASSGTLTGTTTGELFF.